The 18 T cell receptor beta chains listed next were all sequenced from one sample in a study of cytomegalovirus exposure and HLA in healthy donors. The repertoire was sequenced with immunoSEQ multiplex PCR; TCRdb's copy has only in-frame clones and lacks some. The sample lists roughly 80,000 clones; around 94% were seen once. Sequenced input: PBMCs. These receptors originate from a young woman in good health and CMV-seronegative.

The J gene is TRBJ1-2, the V gene TRBV29-1; 7 bases match TRBD1. There are 11 residues in the CDR3. Germline lookup yields CDR1 SQVTM and CDR2 ANQGSEA. J gave up 4 bases and V 4 bases, and 0 bases lay outside the gene matches. The CDR3 sequence is CSVGDSYGYTF. CDR3 nucleotide sequence: TGCAGCGTTGGGGACAGCTATGGCTACACCTTC.

The chain uses TRBV4-1 and TRBJ2-7; TRBD1 aligns across 12 bases. The CDR3 sequence is 19 residues long. Per germline, CDR1 MGHRA and CDR2 YSYEKL. V gave up 4 bases and J gave up 5 bases; unmatched junction bases: 18. The CDR3 reads CASSPKRDRGPKMKHEQYF. The CDR3 DNA reads as TGCGCCAGCAGCCCAAAACGGGACAGGGGGCCGAAAATGAAACACGAGCAGTACTTC.

The rearrangement links TRBV19 to TRBJ2-5, with 9 bases aligning to TRBD1. CDR1 is LNHDA and CDR2 is SQIVND in the germline V gene (reference sequence). V lost 4 bases to trimming and J lost 2 bases; unmatched junction nucleotides: 5. This CDR3 is 15 amino acids long. The CDR3: CASSTGTGIQETQYF. Written as DNA, the CDR3 is TGTGCCAGTAGTACGGGGACAGGGATTCAAGAGACCCAGTACTTC. Combining the CDR3 with reference TRBV19 and TRBJ2-5 gives the whole variable domain DGGITQSPKYLFRKEGQNVTLSCEQNLNHDAMYWYRQDPGQGLRLIYYSQIVNDFQKGDIAEGYSVSREKKESFPLTVTSAQKNPTAFYLCASSTGTGIQETQYFGPGTRLLVL.

The chain combines TRBV10-1 with TRBJ2-7; D is unresolved. The CDR3 extends over 12 amino acids. Germline lookup yields CDR1 WNHNN and CDR2 SYGVQD (reference sequence). Trimming stripped 4 bases from V and 6 bases from J, with 10 bases between. The CDR3 loop reads CASSATEGEQYF. The CDR3 nucleotides read TGCGCCAGCAGTGCAACAGAAGGCGAGCAGTACTTC.

The V call is TRBV5-6, the J call TRBJ2-3, with D perhaps matching TRBD1 (6 bases). Germline V gene lookup returns CDR1 SGHDT and CDR2 YYEEEE. With 4 bases removed from V and 0 bases from J, the gap between germline ends came to 18 bases. The CDR3 length is 17 residues. The CDR3 sequence is CASSDLAGAASTDTQYF. CDR3 DNA: TGTGCCAGCAGCGATCTCGCAGGGGCAGCTAGCACAGATACGCAGTATTTT.

The chain couples TRBV7-9 to TRBJ2-3; D not certain. This CDR3 is built from 13 residues. Trimming took 5 bases from V and 6 from J, leaving 12 bases between them. CDR1 and CDR2 (germline): SEHNR, FQNEAQ (reference sequence). The chain's CDR3 is CASSTLLLDTQYF. CDR3 sequence (DNA): TGTGCCAGCAGCACCTTACTACTGGATACGCAGTATTTT.

The chain combines TRBV30 with TRBJ1-1; D remains ambiguous. The CDR3 contains 13 residues. Trimming shortened V by 2 bases and J by 6 bases, and 13 bases separated the two germline ends. CDR1 GTSNPN and CDR2 SVGIG come from the germline V gene (reference sequence). The CDR3 protein is CAWSQFTGAEAFF. The CDR3 nucleotides read TGTGCCTGGAGTCAATTTACCGGGGCTGAAGCTTTCTTT.

The chain recombines TRBV5-1 with TRBJ1-1; TRBD1 matches at 9 bases. V lost 4 bases, J lost 4 bases, and 8 bases stayed unmatched. Per germline, CDR1 SGHRS and CDR2 YFSETQ. CDR3 length: 15 amino acids. The DNA of the CDR3 is TGCGCCAGCAGCAGTATGGGACAGGGTGCCACTGAAGCTTTCTTT. Translated: CASSSMGQGATEAFF. Filled out from reference TRBV5-1 and TRBJ1-1, the complete variable domain reads KAGVTQTPRYLIKTRGQQVTLSCSPISGHRSVSWYQQTPGQGLQFLFEYFSETQRNKGNFPGRFSGRQFSNSRSEMNVSTLELGDSALYLCASSSMGQGATEAFFGQGTRLTVV.

This chain links TRBV7-9 with TRBJ1-3; D is possibly TRBD1 (6 bases). The CDR3 length is 16 residues. Trimming left V 7 bases short and J 3 bases short, with 19 bases between. Germline CDR1 is SEHNR and CDR2 is FQNEAQ (reference sequence). The CDR3 sequence: CASTTAGADFGNTIYF. The CDR3 nucleotides are TGTGCCAGCACCACGGCGGGGGCGGACTTTGGAAACACCATATATTTT. Looking up the rest from reference TRBV7-9 and TRBJ1-3 gives the full variable domain: DTGVSQNPRHKITKRGQNVTFRCDPISEHNRLYWYRQTLGQGPEFLTYFQNEAQLEKSRLLSDRFSAERPKGSFSTLEIQRTEQGDSAMYLCASTTAGADFGNTIYFGEGSWLTVV.

The chain combines TRBV28 with TRBJ2-7, with D perhaps TRBD1 (6 bases). Germline V gene lookup returns CDR1 MDHEN and CDR2 SYDVKM. The V end was cut by 11 bases, the J end by 4 bases, with 18 bases between. The CDR3 loop spans 13 amino acids. CDR3 nucleotide sequence: TGTGCCTCAGGGCCCGGGACAAATTACGAGCAGTACTTC. Translated, it gives CASGPGTNYEQYF.

The gene calls are TRBV5-1 and TRBJ2-1; unclear D gene. This CDR3 is 11 amino acids long. Trimming removed 4 bases from V and 9 bases from J, with 8 bases in between. Germline V gene lookup returns CDR1 SGHRS and CDR2 YFSETQ. The CDR3 DNA sequence: TGCGCCAGCAGCCCCGAGTCTGAGCAGTTCTTC. Translated: CASSPESEQFF.

The rearrangement links TRBV2 to TRBJ1-2, with TRBD1 as a possible D gene (5 bases). This CDR3 spans 12 amino acids. The V gene lost 4 bases and the J gene lost 12 bases, with 15 bases spanning the gap. The germline gives CDR1 SNHLY, CDR2 FYNNEI. In DNA form, the CDR3 reads TGTGCCAGCAGTGCTCTGAAGGCAGGGAACACCTTC. Its translation is CASSALKAGNTF.

J is TRBJ2-7 and V is TRBV9; 7 bases are a match to TRBD1. Trimming took 1 base from V and 5 from J; bases not matched to a gene: 9. This CDR3 region has 15 residues. Germline V gene data show CDR1 as SGDLS and CDR2 as YYNGEE. CDR3 DNA: TGTGCCAGCAGCGTACAAGGGGGCATTTGGGACGAGCAGTACTTC. It encodes CASSVQGGIWDEQYF.

This sequence joins TRBV6-5 and TRBJ2-7; D is perhaps TRBD1 (5 bases). V gave up 8 bases and J gave up 6 bases, with 14 bases separating them. Germline V gene sequence: CDR1 MNHEY, CDR2 SVGAGI. The CDR3 has 12 amino acids. CDR3 coding DNA: TGTGCCAGCGCGGCAGGGCTAGGCGAGCAGTACTTC. Protein sequence: CASAAGLGEQYF.

In its sample, this clone was seen once. The rearrangement joins TRBV2 to TRBJ1-5; the D gene is possibly TRBD1 (5 bases). Trimming pared 5 bases from V and 1 base from J, leaving 12 bases between. The CDR3 runs to 15 residues. Germline CDR1 and CDR2: SNHLY and FYNNEI. CDR3 sequence reads: CASSYTGISNQPQHF. The CDR3 bases are TGTGCCAGCAGTTATACAGGTATAAGCAATCAGCCCCAGCATTTT.

This clone has just one count. The J gene is TRBJ2-3, the V gene TRBV30; 12 bases agree with TRBD1. Looked up from germline, CDR1 is GTSNPN and CDR2 is SVGIG (reference sequence). This CDR3 is built from 14 residues. V was clipped by 2 bases and J by 6 bases; unmatched bases: 3. The CDR3: CAWSSGQGADTQYF. CDR3 sequence (DNA): TGTGCCTGGAGTTCGGGACAGGGGGCTGATACGCAGTATTTT.

The J gene is TRBJ2-5, the V gene TRBV4-2, with 11 bases that match TRBD2. Trimming at V came to 2 bases and at J to 5 bases, leaving 7 bases not matched to a gene. Germline CDR1 is LGHNA and CDR2 is YNFKEQ. This CDR3 is built from 16 residues. The CDR3 is CASSQTLAGGWETQYF. The CDR3 nucleotides read TGTGCCAGCAGCCAAACTCTAGCGGGAGGCTGGGAGACCCAGTACTTC.

This chain links TRBV2 with TRBJ2-5; TRBD2 might be the D (5 bases). This CDR3 region has 16 residues. V lost 6 bases and J 1 base, leaving 18 bases between the germline ends. CDR1 SNHLY and CDR2 FYNNEI come from the germline V gene. The DNA for the CDR3 is TGTGCCAGCAGGGAGCCACGGGATTTGGGCCAAGAGACCCAGTACTTC. Amino acid sequence: CASREPRDLGQETQYF. Based on the CDR3 plus reference TRBV2 and TRBJ2-5, the full variable domain is EPEVTQTPSHQVTQMGQEVILRCVPISNHLYFYWYRQILGQKVEFLVSFYNNEISEKSEIFDDQFSVERPDGSNFTLKIRSTKLEDSAMYFCASREPRDLGQETQYFGPGTRLLVL.